The 21 T cell receptor beta chains presented below share a single source sample, sequenced in a study of blood T cells in healthy people across ages. With a J-beta primer mix and a sample-barcoded 5' primer, a second PCR ran roughly 6 to 11 cycles. TCRdb redid the calling of the 5' RACE reads with MiXCR, one entry per CDR3 protein. This table has 1.5 million to 2 million distinct CDR3 sequences, roughly 27% appearing once. The sequencing input was blood. The source of these receptors is a woman aged 25 to 39 in good health.

J is TRBJ1-1 and V is TRBV7-9; 7 nucleotides agree with TRBD1. Germline-derived CDR1 and CDR2 are SEHNR and FQNEAQ (reference sequence). The trim removed 2 bases at V and 6 bases at J, leaving 6 bases unmatched. CDR3 length equals 14 residues. The CDR3 here is CASSLWQGESEAFF. DNA of the CDR3: TGTGCCAGCAGCTTATGGCAGGGGGAGTCTGAAGCTTTCTTT.

This clonotype was detected a few times. The chain recombines TRBV6-6 with TRBJ1-1, with 9 bases identical to TRBD1. The V gene's germline CDR1 is MNHNY and CDR2 SVGAGI (reference sequence). The CDR3 has 13 residues. The J segment lost 4 bases and the V segment lost 11 bases, leaving 8 bases of the junction unmatched. Here the CDR3 DNA reads TGTGCCGCCGGACAGGGGCGGAGCACTGAAGCTTTCTTT. This gives the protein CAAGQGRSTEAFF.

The chain employs TRBV5-1 and TRBJ2-1; TRBD1 aligns across 7 bases. The CDR3 runs to 15 residues. J was trimmed by 5 bases and V by 0 bases; bases with no gene match: 5. Germline V gene lookup returns CDR1 SGHRS and CDR2 YFSETQ. The CDR3 sequence is CASSLEGTVDNEQFF. In DNA form, the CDR3 reads TGCGCCAGCAGCTTGGAAGGGACAGTTGACAATGAGCAGTTCTTC.

The V and J genes are TRBV6-1 and TRBJ2-1, with TRBD2 identical over 7 bases. The CDR3 runs to 17 residues. Germline trimming cut 6 bases from V and 6 bases from J; bases unmatched to any gene: 17. Germline V gene lookup returns CDR1 MNHNS and CDR2 SASEGT. The CDR3 region has the DNA TGTGCCAGCAGCGCCCCCGGGAGGCAGGGACCCTCCAATGAGCAGTTCTTC. Protein sequence: CASSAPGRQGPSNEQFF.

The chain links TRBV2 to TRBJ2-4, with D possibly called TRBD1 or TRBD2 (5 bases each). The CDR3 is 15 residues long. Germline V gene sequence: CDR1 SNHLY, CDR2 FYNNEI. V was trimmed by 4 bases and J by 0 bases, leaving 10 bases between them. CDR3 region: CASSGGGLAKNIQYF. The CDR3 nucleotides read TGTGCCAGCAGTGGTGGGGGTCTAGCCAAAAACATTCAGTACTTC.

Only a few counts were recorded for this clonotype. Compared with germline, one end of the junction differs, possibly owing to a read error. The chain carries TRBV11-2 and TRBJ1-6; D is perhaps TRBD1 (5 bases). The CDR3 is made up of 16 amino acids. Germline lookup yields CDR1 SGHAT and CDR2 FQNNGV. In nucleotides, the CDR3 is TGCGCCAGCAGCTTAGAATGGCAGGGAAATAATTCACCCCTCCACTTT. Encoded protein: CASSLEWQGNNSPLHF.

This clonotype was observed a handful of times. The gene calls are TRBV27 and TRBJ2-1, with D perhaps matching TRBD2 (6 bases). Germline CDR1 is MNHEY and CDR2 is SMNVEV (reference sequence). The CDR3 length is 16 residues. The V and J ends lost 3 bases and 6 bases respectively, with 18 bases between them. The CDR3: CASSFLREVLGNEQFF. The CDR3 DNA reads TGTGCCAGCAGTTTTCTCAGGGAGGTTTTGGGCAATGAGCAGTTCTTC.

This clonotype was picked up one time. This could be a read error, since a much larger clone is one nucleotide away. V gene TRBV20-1 combines with J gene TRBJ2-1; TRBD1 agrees at 8 bases. The J segment lost 3 bases and the V segment lost 1 base, leaving 2 bases of the junction unmatched. Looked up from germline, CDR1 is DFQATT and CDR2 is SNEGSKA (reference sequence). The CDR3 totals 14 residues. CDR3: CSARAGTGYNEQFF. The CDR3 bases are TGCAGTGCTAGAGCCGGGACAGGCTACAATGAGCAGTTCTTC.

This clonotype was observed a single time. The J gene is TRBJ1-1, the V gene TRBV7-9; no clear D. The CDR3 consists of 15 residues. V was pared by 3 bases and J by 1 base, with 12 bases between. CDR1 and CDR2 (germline): SEHNR, FQNEAQ (reference sequence). The CDR3: CASSFGLRTNTEAFF. The CDR3 DNA follows: TGTGCCAGCAGCTTTGGGCTGCGAACGAACACTGAAGCTTTCTTT.

This clonotype was recorded at least ten times. The rearrangement uses TRBV6-2 or TRBV6-3 and TRBJ2-7; no clear D. Germline V lookup: CDR1 MNHEY, CDR2 SVGEGT. Deletions cut 2 bases from V and 3 bases from J, with 8 bases between. This CDR3 has 13 residues. The CDR3 DNA reads TGTGCCAGCAGTTACCTTCCTAACTACGAGCAGTACTTC. It translates to CASSYLPNYEQYF.

The chain links TRBV7-9 to TRBJ2-7; no reliable D call. V was clipped by 2 bases and J by 2 bases, with 13 bases between them. The CDR3 has 15 amino acids. Per the germline V gene, CDR1 is SEHNR and CDR2 is FQNEAQ (reference sequence). The CDR3 DNA sequence: TGTGCCAGCAGCTTACTCCTAACCCCCCCCTACGAGCAGTACTTC. As protein: CASSLLLTPPYEQYF.

J is TRBJ1-1 and V is TRBV4-1, with a weak D call TRBD1 (6 bases). Germline V gene sequence: CDR1 MGHRA, CDR2 YSYEKL. Trimming took 4 bases from V and 5 from J, leaving 17 bases between them. The CDR3 sequence is 15 residues long. In nucleotides, the CDR3 is TGCGCCAGCAGCCTTAACAGCCGAACAGGGACTGAAGCTTTCTTT. This sequence encodes CASSLNSRTGTEAFF.

This rearrangement joins TRBV28 to TRBJ2-6; D is possibly TRBD2 (5 bases). Trimming removed 9 bases from V and 3 bases from J, with 15 bases in between. The germline gives CDR1 MDHEN, CDR2 SYDVKM. The CDR3 length is 15 residues. CDR3 residues: CASWGREFGANVLTF. The DNA for the CDR3 is TGTGCCAGTTGGGGTAGGGAGTTTGGGGCCAACGTCCTGACTTTC. The whole variable domain, filled in from reference TRBV28 and TRBJ2-6, reads DVKVTQSSRYLVKRTGEKVFLECVQDMDHENMFWYRQDPGLGLRLIYFSYDVKMKEKGDIPEGYSVSREKKERFSLILESASTNQTSMYLCASWGREFGANVLTFGAGSRLTVL.

This clonotype was detected only a few times. One end of the junction does not line up with germline, which may come from a read error. The chain recombines TRBV14 with TRBJ2-3; D tentatively fits TRBD1 or TRBD2 (5 bases each). CDR1 and CDR2 from the germline V gene are SGHDN and FVKESK. CDR3 length: 16 amino acids. The CDR3 loop reads CASSQVSGTFTDTQYF. CDR3 in DNA: TGTGCCAGCAGCCAAGTCTCCGGGACCTTCACAGATACCCAGTATTTT. The variable domain in full, completed from reference TRBV14 and TRBJ2-3, reads EAGVTQFPSHSVIEKGQTVTLRCDPISGHDNLYWYRRVMGKEIKFLLHFVKESKQDESGMPNNRFLAERTGGTYSTLKVQPAELEDSGVYFCASSQVSGTFTDTQYFGPGTRLTVL.

This chain links TRBV2 with TRBJ1-4; D not resolved. The CDR3 consists of 14 residues. The ends were cut back, 2 bases at V and 8 bases at J, with 12 bases in the middle. CDR1 is SNHLY and CDR2 is FYNNEI in the germline V gene. The DNA for the CDR3 is TGTGCCAGCAGTGAACGGTTCTCTAGGGAAAAACTGTTTTTT. It encodes CASSERFSREKLFF.

The chain carries TRBV6-5 and TRBJ2-7; possible D gene TRBD2, 5 bases. CDR3 length: 16 amino acids. V dropped 0 bases and J dropped 2 bases, with 14 bases sitting between them. Germline CDR1 and CDR2: MNHEY and SVGAGI. This CDR3 is CASSYSELEYPYEQYF. CDR3 DNA: TGTGCCAGCAGTTACTCTGAACTAGAGTACCCCTACGAGCAGTACTTC.

As regards this clonotype: The DNA is left out, because the CDR3 cannot be placed on it with certainty; the CDR3 is given as TCRdb lists it. The gene calls are TRBV28 and TRBJ1-2. The CDR3 has 15 amino acids, counting both end residues. In germline, CDR1 is MDHEN, CDR2 SYDVKM. The CDR3 loop is CASSERRGANYGCTF.

This clonotype has more than one count but fewer than ten. The chain has TRBV7-2 and TRBJ2-1; D possibly corresponds to TRBD1 (5 bases). Trimming removed 1 base from V and 12 bases from J, with 13 bases in between. Germline-derived CDR1 and CDR2 are SGHTA and FQGNSA. The CDR3 totals 13 residues. The CDR3 is CASSLEGVLPQFF. DNA of the CDR3: TGTGCCAGCAGCTTAGAAGGGGTATTACCGCAGTTCTTC.

The J gene is TRBJ2-7, the V gene TRBV6-6, with 8 positions matching TRBD1. Germline V gene sequence: CDR1 MNHNY, CDR2 SVGAGI (reference sequence). This CDR3 has 16 amino acids. V shed 0 bases, J shed 1 base, and the junction held 5 bases outside the gene matches. CDR3 sequence reads: CASSYSGTGLSYEQYF. For the CDR3, the DNA is TGTGCCAGCAGTTACTCCGGGACAGGCTTATCCTACGAGCAGTACTTC.

The chain has TRBV7-2 and TRBJ2-7, with TRBD2 matching 8 bases. CDR1 and CDR2 (germline): SGHTA, FQGNSA. V gave up 2 bases and J gave up 1 base; unmatched junction bases: 10. CDR3 size: 17 residues. The CDR3 coding sequence is TGTGCCAGCAGCTTATCCCGGGGGGGGACAACATCCTACGAGCAGTACTTC. Protein sequence: CASSLSRGGTTSYEQYF.

Notes on this clonotype: It may be a read error: a sequence one base away is much more abundant. The J gene is TRBJ2-1, the V gene TRBV20-1, with a tentative D call TRBD1 (6 bases). Germline V gene sequence: CDR1 DFQATT, CDR2 SNEGSKA (reference sequence). Trimming cost V 6 bases and J 4 bases, with 19 bases left between them. The CDR3 runs to 15 residues. The DNA of the CDR3 is TGCAGTGCCCTGCCTCTCCGGGGACAATACAATGAGCAGTTCTTC. As protein: CSALPLRGQYNEQFF.